The T cell receptor beta chain described here comes from a study of T cell responses to AZD1222 COVID-19 vaccine (dated by TCRdb to 2020 to 2023). Background on the whole study: A total of 230 to 250 trial participants underwent TCR sequencing, of whom some 210 received two doses of AZD1222 and roughly 25 received two doses of the MenACWY control vaccine. Trial participants were enrolled by age into 18-55, 56-69 and 70-plus year subgroups, with approximately 150, 30 and 60 TCR-sequenced participants respectively.

Broad study findings and their caveats: Participants were mostly white British, with more females than males. The authors suggested clonal diversity may have been underestimated. After two AZD1222 doses, spike-specific TCR breadth and depth were significantly higher than at day 0 and than in MenACWY recipients. In the small 56-69-year group, the increase in depth fell short of significance, most likely because of low power. Conclusions about previously exposed vaccinees are limited, since just a handful of AZD1222 recipients were seropositive for SARS-CoV-2 at baseline. The whole spike protein was spanned by vaccine-associated CD4 TCRs, and dominant responses were seen in regions 160-218 and 743-854. Reportedly, almost half of the unique spike-specific TCRs recognized epitopes lying outside the regions that are mutated in the B.1.351 and B.1.1.7 variants. Because no day 14 peak-response samples were available, repertoires were characterized only after the peak T cell response.

Counted from cysteine to phenylalanine, this CDR3 has 13 amino acids. The read is trimmed to its CDR3 DNA, 39 bases read in frame from base 1. Via the germline V gene, CDR1 is SNHLY and CDR2 FYNNEI. The trim is 0 bases for V and 4 bases for J, with a gap of 7 bases between the germline ends. The CDR3 regions of human TCRbeta chains were subjected to immunosequencing. Under the source paper's analysis protocol: TCRs in the repertoires were compared against a reference library of SARS-CoV-2-specific TCRs that had been generated with the MIRA antigen-specificity platform. Breadth was defined as the fraction of unique TCRs that were SARS-CoV-2-associated, and depth was defined as the fraction of total T cells that were SARS-CoV-2-associated. Using the MIRA data, every spike-specific TCR was mapped to the spike region that the TCR reacted to and assigned to either a CD4 or a CD8 class. Log10-transformed breadth and depth values were compared by one-way ANOVA with Sidak's multiple comparisons tests. This is the immuneACCESS table as TCRdb keeps it, with only in-frame sequences that have V and J called. A part of the clones is gone; compared with another copy, unresolved V genes explain less than half, and the rest is unexplained. From that table come the V and J calls and clone size; the DNA was used to work out D and trimming. The sample table shows over 70,000 clones, and about 83% are seen once. 25% to 30% of the sample is held by the ten biggest clonotypes.

Taken with the paper, the label for time point translates to: about 28 days (+/-7) after the second vaccine dose. Per the publication, the treatment or condition label means: meningococcal conjugate vaccine given as trial control. Vaccinee samples came from UK trials COV001 and COV002, including a single-blind randomized controlled phase 2/3 trial of AZD1222 (ChAdOx1 nCoV-19) in healthy adults. For TCRbeta chain sequencing, PBMC samples were collected from trial participants at day 0 and at day 28 after the second dose. As regards this clone: No antigen is known for it. No clone much larger than this one lies a single base away; base qualities are absent.

The source is an adult who received the MenACWY meningococcal vaccine as a control. The chain is encoded by TRBV2 joined to TRBJ2-7; no confident D gene assignment can be made. Specimen: peripheral blood, collected 28 days after the second dose of the MenACWY control vaccine. The sequenced DNA: TGTGCCAGCAGTGAAGCGAGCCTTTACGAGCAGTACTTC. The resulting protein is CASSEASLYEQYF.